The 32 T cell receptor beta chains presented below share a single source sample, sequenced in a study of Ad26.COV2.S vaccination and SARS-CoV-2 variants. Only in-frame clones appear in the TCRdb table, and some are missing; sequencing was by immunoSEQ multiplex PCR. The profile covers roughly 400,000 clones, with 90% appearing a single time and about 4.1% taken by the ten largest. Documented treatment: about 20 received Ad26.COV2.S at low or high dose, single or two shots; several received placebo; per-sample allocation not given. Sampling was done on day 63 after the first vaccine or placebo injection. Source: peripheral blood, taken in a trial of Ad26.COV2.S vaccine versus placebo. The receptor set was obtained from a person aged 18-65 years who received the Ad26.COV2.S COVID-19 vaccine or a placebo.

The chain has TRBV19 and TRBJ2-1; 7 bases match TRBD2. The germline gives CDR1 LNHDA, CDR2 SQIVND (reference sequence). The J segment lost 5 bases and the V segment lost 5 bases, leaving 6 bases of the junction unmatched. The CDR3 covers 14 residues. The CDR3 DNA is TGTGCCAGTAGTCCGGGACTACCGGACAATGAGCAGTTCTTC. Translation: CASSPGLPDNEQFF. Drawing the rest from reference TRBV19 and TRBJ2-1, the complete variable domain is DGGITQSPKYLFRKEGQNVTLSCEQNLNHDAMYWYRQDPGQGLRLIYYSQIVNDFQKGDIAEGYSVSREKKESFPLTVTSAQKNPTAFYLCASSPGLPDNEQFFGPGTRLTVL.

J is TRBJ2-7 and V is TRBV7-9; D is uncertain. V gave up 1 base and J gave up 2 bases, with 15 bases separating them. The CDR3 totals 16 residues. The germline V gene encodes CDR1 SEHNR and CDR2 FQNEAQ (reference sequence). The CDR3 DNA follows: TGTGCCAGCAGCTTAGGTCCCATGACCAGTCCCTACGAGCAGTACTTC. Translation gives CASSLGPMTSPYEQYF.

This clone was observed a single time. CDR3 nucleotide sequence: TGTGCCAGCAGCCAGACAGGAAGGACCCACTACACCTTC. Translation: CASSQTGRTHYTF. The V call is TRBV14, the J call TRBJ1-2, with TRBD1 as a possible D gene (6 bases). Germline loops: CDR1 SGHDN, CDR2 FVKESK. V shed 3 bases and J shed 10 bases, with 15 bases lying between them. This CDR3 is built from 13 residues.

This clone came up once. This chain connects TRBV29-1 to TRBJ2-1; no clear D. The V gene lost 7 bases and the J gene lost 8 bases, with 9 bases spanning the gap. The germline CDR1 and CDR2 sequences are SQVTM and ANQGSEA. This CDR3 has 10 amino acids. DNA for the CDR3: TGCAGCGCCGCTAGGGATGAGCAGTTCTTC. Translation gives CSAARDEQFF.

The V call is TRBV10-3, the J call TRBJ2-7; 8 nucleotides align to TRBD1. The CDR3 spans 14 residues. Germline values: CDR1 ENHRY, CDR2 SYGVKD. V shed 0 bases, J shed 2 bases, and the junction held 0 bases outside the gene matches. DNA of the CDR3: TGTGCCATCAGTGAGTCGACAGGGGCCTACGAGCAGTACTTC. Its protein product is CAISESTGAYEQYF.

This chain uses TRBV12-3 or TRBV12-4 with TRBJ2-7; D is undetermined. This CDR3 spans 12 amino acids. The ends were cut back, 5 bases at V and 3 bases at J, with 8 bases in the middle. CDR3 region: CASSPDDYEQYF. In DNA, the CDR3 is TGTGCCAGCAGTCCAGATGACTACGAGCAGTACTTC.

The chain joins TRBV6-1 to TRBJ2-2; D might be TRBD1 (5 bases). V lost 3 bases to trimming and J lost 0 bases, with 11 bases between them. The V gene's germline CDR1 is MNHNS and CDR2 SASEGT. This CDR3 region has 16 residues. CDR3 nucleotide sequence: TGTGCCAGCAGTGACGGTGAGACAGCGAACACCGGGGAGCTGTTTTTT. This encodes CASSDGETANTGELFF.

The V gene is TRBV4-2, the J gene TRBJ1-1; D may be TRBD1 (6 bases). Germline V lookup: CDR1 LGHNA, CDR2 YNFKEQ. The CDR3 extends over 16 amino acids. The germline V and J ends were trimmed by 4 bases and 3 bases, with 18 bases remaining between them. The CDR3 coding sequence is TGTGCCAGCAGCCGCAGATCGGGACACGATTACACTGAAGCTTTCTTT. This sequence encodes CASSRRSGHDYTEAFF.

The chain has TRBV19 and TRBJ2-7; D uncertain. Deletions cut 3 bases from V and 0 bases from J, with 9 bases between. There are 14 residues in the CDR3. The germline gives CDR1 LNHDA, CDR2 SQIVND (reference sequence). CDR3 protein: CASSIGDPSYEQYF. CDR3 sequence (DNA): TGTGCCAGTAGTATTGGGGATCCCTCCTACGAGCAGTACTTC.

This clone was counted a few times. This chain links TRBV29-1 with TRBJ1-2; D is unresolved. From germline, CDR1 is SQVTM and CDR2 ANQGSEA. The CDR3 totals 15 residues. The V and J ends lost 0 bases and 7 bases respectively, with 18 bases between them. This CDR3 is CSVEDRGTPSAGYTF. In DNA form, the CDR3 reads TGCAGCGTTGAAGATCGTGGTACCCCTTCCGCTGGCTACACCTTC.

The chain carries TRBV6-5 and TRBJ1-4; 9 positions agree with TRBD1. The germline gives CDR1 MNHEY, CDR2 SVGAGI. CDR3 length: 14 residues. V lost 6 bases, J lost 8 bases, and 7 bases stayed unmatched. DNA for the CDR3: TGTGCCAGCAGCTCGGACAGGGGTCGGGAAAAACTGTTTTTT. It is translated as CASSSDRGREKLFF.

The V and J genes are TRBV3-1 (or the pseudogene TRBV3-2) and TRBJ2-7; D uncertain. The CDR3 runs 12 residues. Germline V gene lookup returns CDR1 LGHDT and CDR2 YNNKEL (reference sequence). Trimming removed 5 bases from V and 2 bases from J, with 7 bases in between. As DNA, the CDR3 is TGTGCCAGCAGCGCAGGAACCTACGAGCAGTACTTC. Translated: CASSAGTYEQYF.

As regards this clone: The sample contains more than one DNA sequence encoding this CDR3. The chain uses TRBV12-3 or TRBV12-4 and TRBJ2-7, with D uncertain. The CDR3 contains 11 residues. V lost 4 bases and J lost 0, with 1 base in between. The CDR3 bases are TGTGCCAGCAGTTCCTCCTACGAGCAGTACTTC. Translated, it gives CASSSSYEQYF.

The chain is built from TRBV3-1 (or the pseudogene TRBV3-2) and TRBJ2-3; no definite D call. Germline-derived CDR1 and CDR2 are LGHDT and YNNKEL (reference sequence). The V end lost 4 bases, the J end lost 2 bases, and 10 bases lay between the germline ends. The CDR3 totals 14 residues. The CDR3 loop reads CASSPSGYTDTQYF. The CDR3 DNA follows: TGTGCCAGCAGCCCGTCGGGCTACACAGATACGCAGTATTTT.

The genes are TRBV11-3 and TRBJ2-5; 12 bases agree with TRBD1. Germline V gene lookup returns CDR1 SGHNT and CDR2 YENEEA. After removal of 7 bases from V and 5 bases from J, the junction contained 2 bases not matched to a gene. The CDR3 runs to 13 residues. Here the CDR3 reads CASKGTGGETQYF. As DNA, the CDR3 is TGTGCCAGCAAAGGGACAGGGGGCGAGACCCAGTACTTC.

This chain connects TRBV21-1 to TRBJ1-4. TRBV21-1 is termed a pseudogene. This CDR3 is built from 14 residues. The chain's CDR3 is CATRPGLLNEKLFF. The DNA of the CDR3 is TGTGCCACCCGACCCGGGCTCCTTAATGAAAAACTGTTTTTT.

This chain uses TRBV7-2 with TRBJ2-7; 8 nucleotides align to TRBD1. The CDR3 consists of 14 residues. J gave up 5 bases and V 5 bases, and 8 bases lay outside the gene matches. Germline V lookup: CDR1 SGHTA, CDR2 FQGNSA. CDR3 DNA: TGTGCCAGCAGCGTGCGGACAGGGCACCACGAGCAGTACTTC. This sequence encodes CASSVRTGHHEQYF.

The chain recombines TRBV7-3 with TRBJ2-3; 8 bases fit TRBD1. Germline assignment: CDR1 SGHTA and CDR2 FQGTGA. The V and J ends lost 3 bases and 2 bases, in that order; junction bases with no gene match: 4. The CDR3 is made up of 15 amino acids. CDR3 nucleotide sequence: TGTGCCAGCAGCTTCCAGGGGGCGCTCACAGATACGCAGTATTTT. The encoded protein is CASSFQGALTDTQYF.

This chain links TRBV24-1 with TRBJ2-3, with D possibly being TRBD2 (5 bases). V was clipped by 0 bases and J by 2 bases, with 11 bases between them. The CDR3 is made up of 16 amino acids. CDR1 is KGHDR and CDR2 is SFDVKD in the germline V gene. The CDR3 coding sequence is TGTGCCACCAGTGATTTGGGAGCGGACCCCACAGATACGCAGTATTTT. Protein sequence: CATSDLGADPTDTQYF.

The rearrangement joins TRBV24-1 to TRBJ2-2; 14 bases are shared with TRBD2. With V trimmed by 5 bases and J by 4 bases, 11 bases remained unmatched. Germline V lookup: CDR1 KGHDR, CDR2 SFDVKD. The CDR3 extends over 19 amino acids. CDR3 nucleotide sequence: TGTGCCACCAGTGGGGCCGGGACTAGCGGGAGTTCGTGCACCGGGGAGCTGTTTTTT. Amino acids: CATSGAGTSGSSCTGELFF.

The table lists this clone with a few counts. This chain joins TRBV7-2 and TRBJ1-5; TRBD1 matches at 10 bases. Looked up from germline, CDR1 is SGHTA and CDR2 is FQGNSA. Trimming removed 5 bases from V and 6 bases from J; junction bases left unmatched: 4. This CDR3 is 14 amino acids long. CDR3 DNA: TGTGCCAGCAGCGTCGACAGGGGGCTTCAGCCCCAGCATTTT. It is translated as CASSVDRGLQPQHF.

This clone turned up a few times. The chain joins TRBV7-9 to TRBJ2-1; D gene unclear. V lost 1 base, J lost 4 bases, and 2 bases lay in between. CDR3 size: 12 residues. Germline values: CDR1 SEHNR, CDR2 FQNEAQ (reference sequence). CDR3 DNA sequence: TGTGCCAGCAGCTTAGGGTACAATGAGCAGTTCTTC. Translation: CASSLGYNEQFF.

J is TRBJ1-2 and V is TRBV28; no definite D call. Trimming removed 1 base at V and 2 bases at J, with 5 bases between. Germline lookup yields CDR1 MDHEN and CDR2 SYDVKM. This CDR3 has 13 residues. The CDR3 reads CASSLSPNYGYTF. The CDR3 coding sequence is TGTGCCAGCAGTTTATCCCCGAACTATGGCTACACCTTC.

The CDR3: CASSSIVAYEQYF. CDR3 DNA: TGTGCCAGCAGTTCCATTGTAGCGTACGAGCAGTACTTC. J is TRBJ2-7 and V is TRBV25-1, with D perhaps TRBD2 (5 bases). This CDR3 region has 13 residues. Trimming stripped 5 bases from V and 4 bases from J, with 12 bases between. CDR1 and CDR2 from the germline V gene are MGHDK and SYGVNS.

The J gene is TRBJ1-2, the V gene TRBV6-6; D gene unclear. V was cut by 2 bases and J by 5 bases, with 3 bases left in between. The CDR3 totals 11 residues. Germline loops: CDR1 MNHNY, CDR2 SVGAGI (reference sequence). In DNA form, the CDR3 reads TGTGCCAGCAGTTACGCGTATGGCTACACCTTC. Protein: CASSYAYGYTF.

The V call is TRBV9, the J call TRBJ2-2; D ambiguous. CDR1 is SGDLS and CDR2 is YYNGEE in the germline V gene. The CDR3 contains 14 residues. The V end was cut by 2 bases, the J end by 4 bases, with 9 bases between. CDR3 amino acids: CASSVTMGTGELFF. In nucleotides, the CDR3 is TGTGCCAGCAGCGTCACGATGGGCACCGGGGAGCTGTTTTTT.

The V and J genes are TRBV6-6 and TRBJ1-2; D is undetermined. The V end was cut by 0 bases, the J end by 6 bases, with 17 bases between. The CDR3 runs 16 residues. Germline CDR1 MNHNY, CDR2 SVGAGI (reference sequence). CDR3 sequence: CASSYSPEGPPNGYTF. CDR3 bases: TGTGCCAGCAGTTACTCTCCCGAAGGACCTCCCAATGGCTACACCTTC.

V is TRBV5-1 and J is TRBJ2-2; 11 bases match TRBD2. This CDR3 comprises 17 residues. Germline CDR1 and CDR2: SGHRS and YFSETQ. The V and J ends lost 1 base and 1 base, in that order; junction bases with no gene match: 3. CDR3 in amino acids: CASSLTSGSLNTGELFF. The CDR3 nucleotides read TGCGCCAGCAGCTTGACTAGCGGGAGCTTGAACACCGGGGAGCTGTTTTTT.

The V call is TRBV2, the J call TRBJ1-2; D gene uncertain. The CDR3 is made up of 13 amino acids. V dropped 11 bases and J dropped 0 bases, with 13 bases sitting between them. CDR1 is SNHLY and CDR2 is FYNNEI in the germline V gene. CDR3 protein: CAEGNQANYGYTF. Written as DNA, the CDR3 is TGTGCCGAAGGAAATCAAGCTAACTATGGCTACACCTTC.

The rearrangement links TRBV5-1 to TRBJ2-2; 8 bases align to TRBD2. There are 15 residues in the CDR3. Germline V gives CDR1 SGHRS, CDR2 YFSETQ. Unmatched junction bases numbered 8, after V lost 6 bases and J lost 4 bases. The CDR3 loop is CASKVTSEGTGELFF. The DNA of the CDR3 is TGCGCCAGCAAAGTGACTAGCGAGGGCACCGGGGAGCTGTTTTTT.

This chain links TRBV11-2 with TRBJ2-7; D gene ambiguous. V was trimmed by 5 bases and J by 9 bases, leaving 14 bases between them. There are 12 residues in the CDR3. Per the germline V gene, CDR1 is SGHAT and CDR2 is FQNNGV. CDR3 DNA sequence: TGTGCCAGCAGCCCCTTAGGCCCCGGGCAGTACTTC. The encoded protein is CASSPLGPGQYF.

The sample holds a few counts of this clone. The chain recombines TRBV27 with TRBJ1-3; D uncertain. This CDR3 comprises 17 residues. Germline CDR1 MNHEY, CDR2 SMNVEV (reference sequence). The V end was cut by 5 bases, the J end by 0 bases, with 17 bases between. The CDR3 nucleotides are TGTGCCAGCAGTCCCCGCCTGTTGGGGTTCTCTGGAAACACCATATATTTT. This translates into CASSPRLLGFSGNTIYF.